Listed below are T cell receptor beta chains from one sample, sequenced in a study of shared clonotypes between healthy human individuals. Method: immunoSEQ multiplex PCR; TCRdb's copy keeps in-frame clones and lacks some. The data hold roughly 2,300,000 clones, with 92% observed a single time. Sample: naive CD4+ T cells from PBMCs. Source of these receptors: a man aged 18 to 35 in good health. Some clones in this sample may be carry-over from other donors' samples. Both conserved end residues are part of each CDR3. Fields, in order: V gene, J gene, CDR3 protein.

>TRBV5-1|TRBJ2-5
CASSSPQYQETQYF
>TRBV27|TRBJ2-7
CASSTYEQYF
>TRBV5-6|TRBJ2-4
CASREQVAKNIQYF
>TRBV5-1|TRBJ1-1
CASSGGQLETEAFF
>TRBV14|TRBJ2-7
CASSQDLPASGGQANF
>TRBV27|TRBJ1-4
CASTRKAGSNEKLFF
>TRBV5-1|TRBJ2-5
CASTANTGTEETQYF
>TRBV5-1|TRBJ1-2
CASSLASGAANYGYTF
>TRBV29-1|TRBJ1-2
CSVEPNYGYTF
>TRBV27|TRBJ2-3
CASSPGVRVGTDTQYF
>TRBV5-1|TRBJ2-4
CASSFPESSDIQYF
>TRBV20-1|TRBJ2-5
CSAMEGETQYF
>TRBV18|TRBJ2-3
CASSPRGSGTDTQYF
>TRBV29-1|TRBJ1-1
CSVERLLGRGNTEAFF
>TRBV30|TRBJ1-6
CAWSSGVGSPLHF
>TRBV4-1|TRBJ2-5
CASSQDHTIAGATQYF
>TRBV29-1|TRBJ1-2
CSVEDSGVYGYTF
>TRBV5-1|TRBJ2-1
CASSLRLGEGNEQFF
>TRBV7-2|TRBJ2-1
CASSLGLSRGEQFF
>TRBV4-1|TRBJ2-1
CASSQDRPGPYHEQFF
>TRBV2|TRBJ1-1
CASIEDLTNTEAFF
>TRBV6-1|TRBJ1-1
CASSQGLNTEAFF
>TRBV9|TRBJ2-2
CASSVDSGAANTGELFF
>TRBV6-1|TRBJ1-1
CASSDGGAPGGTEAFF
>TRBV19|TRBJ1-2
CASMRQPNYGYTF
>TRBV28|TRBJ1-5
CASSLRQGGQPQHF
>TRBV29-1|TRBJ1-1
CSAMTGRNTEAFF
>TRBV5-1|TRBJ2-3
CASSFGTGPDTQYF
>TRBV2|TRBJ1-4
CASKIQGAGNEKLFF
>TRBV28|TRBJ2-2
CASSLRTGNTGELFF
>TRBV18|TRBJ2-4
CASSPPRGAVAKNIQYF
>TRBV29-1|TRBJ2-4
CSVEGIAKNIQHF
>TRBV7-2|TRBJ2-3
CASSIIGGASTDTQYF